This T cell receptor beta chain was identified in a study of radiotherapy plus CTLA-4 blockade in lung cancer. Study-level background: Objective responses were seen in 15% to 20% of patients, disease control in 31%. Overall study findings and caveats: After radiotherapy and ipilimumab, tumor-derived clones expanded in peripheral blood. The best prediction of response reportedly came from early blood T cell clone dynamics, with interferon-beta.

The CDR3 contains 12 residues. V was clipped by 11 bases and J by 9 bases, with 20 bases between them. The germline V gene encodes CDR1 SEHNR and CDR2 FQNEAQ (reference sequence). CTLA-4 blockade with ipilimumab, together with focal radiation, was given to patients with chemo-refractory metastatic non-small-cell lung cancer. This clone appeared a few times. No antigen is known for it. The repertoire was sequenced with immunoSEQ multiplex PCR; TCRdb's copy has only in-frame clones and lacks some. The table shows around 70,000 clones, with around 90% occurring only once. The source of this sequence is a human donor with non-small cell lung cancer that progressed on radiotherapy plus ipilimumab. The material sequenced was peripheral blood, taken from a patient treated with radiotherapy plus ipilimumab. The chain joins TRBV7-9 to TRBJ2-7; D could derive from TRBD1 or TRBD2 (5 bases each). The CDR3 here is CAVRDARERQYV. The CDR3 DNA reads TGTGCCGTCCGGGACGCCCGAGAGAGGCAGTACGTC.